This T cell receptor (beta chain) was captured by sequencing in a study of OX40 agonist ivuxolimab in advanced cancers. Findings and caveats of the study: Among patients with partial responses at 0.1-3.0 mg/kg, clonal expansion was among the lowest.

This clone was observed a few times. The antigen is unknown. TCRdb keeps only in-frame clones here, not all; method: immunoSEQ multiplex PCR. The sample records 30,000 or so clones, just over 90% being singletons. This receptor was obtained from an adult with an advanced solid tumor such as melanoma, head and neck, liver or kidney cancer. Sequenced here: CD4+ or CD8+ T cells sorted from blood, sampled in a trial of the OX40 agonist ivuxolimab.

CDR3 sequence (DNA): TGTGCCAGCAGCTCCGGACTAGACCCCCCTCATGGGCAGTTCTTC. This codes for CASSSGLDPPHGQFF. The chain combines TRBV6-5 with TRBJ2-1; 7 positions agree with TRBD2. Trimming took 6 bases from V and 12 from J; bases not matched to a gene: 17. Per germline, CDR1 MNHEY and CDR2 SVGAGI. CDR3 length equals 15 residues.